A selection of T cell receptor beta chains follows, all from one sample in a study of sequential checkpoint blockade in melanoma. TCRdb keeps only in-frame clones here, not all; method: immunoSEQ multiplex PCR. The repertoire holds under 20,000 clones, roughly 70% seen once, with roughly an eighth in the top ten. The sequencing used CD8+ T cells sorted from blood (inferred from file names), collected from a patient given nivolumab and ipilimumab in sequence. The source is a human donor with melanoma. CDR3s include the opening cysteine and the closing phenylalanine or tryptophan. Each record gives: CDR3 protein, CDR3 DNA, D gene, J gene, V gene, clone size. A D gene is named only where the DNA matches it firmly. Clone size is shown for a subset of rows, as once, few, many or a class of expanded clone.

CDR3: CASSRDGLAANTGELFF
DNA: TGTGCCAGCAGCCGAGATGGACTAGCGGCGAACACCGGGGAGCTGTTTTTT
D: TRBD2
J: TRBJ2-2
V: TRBV2
size: -

CDR3: CSVEASGISYEQYF
DNA: TGCAGCGTTGAGGCTAGCGGGATCTCCTACGAGCAGTACTTC
D: TRBD2
J: TRBJ2-7
V: TRBV29-1
size: -

CDR3: CASSVDRSNEQFF
DNA: TGTGCCAGCAGCGTCGACAGAAGCAATGAGCAGTTCTTC
D: -
J: TRBJ2-1
V: TRBV7-9
size: -

CDR3: CASSLRAGEAKNIQYF
DNA: TGTGCCAGCAGCTTACGAGCGGGAGAAGCCAAAAACATTCAGTACTTC
D: TRBD2
J: TRBJ2-4
V: TRBV7-3
size: -

CDR3: CASSQEEAIGYGYTF
DNA: TGTGCCAGCAGCCAAGAAGAGGCAATAGGCTATGGCTACACCTTC
D: -
J: TRBJ1-2
V: TRBV4-2
size: few

CDR3: CASSSDRASTDTQYF
DNA: TGTGCCAGTAGTAGCGACAGAGCTAGCACAGATACGCAGTATTTT
D: -
J: TRBJ2-3
V: TRBV19
size: -

CDR3: CASSFISGEGSEQFF
DNA: TGTGCCAGCAGCTTCATCTCGGGAGAAGGTAGTGAGCAGTTCTTC
D: -
J: TRBJ2-1
V: TRBV11-3
size: few

CDR3: CASSPSTGQMNTEAFF
DNA: TGTGCCAGCAGCCCATCAACAGGACAGATGAACACTGAAGCTTTCTTT
D: -
J: TRBJ1-1
V: TRBV9
size: -

CDR3: CASSLDSNTEAFF
DNA: TGTGCCAGCAGCTTGGATAGCAACACTGAAGCTTTCTTT
D: -
J: TRBJ1-1
V: TRBV5-6
size: -

CDR3: CASSSRGPGTEAFF
DNA: TGTGCCAGCAGCTCCAGGGGGCCCGGGACTGAAGCTTTCTTT
D: TRBD1
J: TRBJ1-1
V: TRBV11-3
size: -

CDR3: CASSQAWASGERDEQFF
DNA: TGCGCCAGCAGCCAAGCATGGGCGTCGGGGGAGCGGGATGAGCAGTTCTTC
D: -
J: TRBJ2-1
V: TRBV4-3
size: -

CDR3: CASSTSGYEQYF
DNA: TGTGCCAGCAGCACCTCCGGCTACGAGCAGTACTTC
D: -
J: TRBJ2-7
V: TRBV7-9
size: -

CDR3: CASSSDRSSYNEQFF
DNA: TGTGCCAGCAGCTCGGACAGAAGCTCCTACAATGAGCAGTTCTTC
D: -
J: TRBJ2-1
V: TRBV7-2
size: -

CDR3: CASSQSDRDSYEQYF
DNA: TGCGCCAGCAGCCAATCGGACAGGGATTCCTACGAGCAGTACTTC
D: TRBD1
J: TRBJ2-7
V: TRBV4-3
size: -

CDR3: CASSYELSAGGPYNEQFF
DNA: TGTGCCAGCAGTTACGAATTGAGCGCGGGGGGGCCCTACAATGAGCAGTTCTTC
D: TRBD2
J: TRBJ2-1
V: TRBV27
size: -

CDR3: CASRNPTSGYSYEQYF
DNA: TGTGCCAGCAGAAACCCCACTAGCGGATACTCCTACGAGCAGTACTTC
D: TRBD2
J: TRBJ2-7
V: TRBV6-6
size: few

CDR3: CASSSGGLSYEQYF
DNA: TGTGCCAGCAGCTCCGGGGGACTCTCCTACGAGCAGTACTTC
D: -
J: TRBJ2-7
V: TRBV5-5
size: -

CDR3: CASSPSWGGREEQYF
DNA: TGCGCCAGCAGCCCATCGTGGGGGGGGCGAGAGGAGCAGTACTTC
D: -
J: TRBJ2-7
V: TRBV4-3
size: few

CDR3: CASRGTELTYEQYF
DNA: TGTGCCAGCAGAGGGACAGAGCTCACCTACGAGCAGTACTTC
D: TRBD1
J: TRBJ2-7
V: TRBV6-1
size: -

CDR3: CASSPTVTGELFF
DNA: TGTGCCAGCAGTCCGACAGTCACCGGGGAGCTGTTTTTT
D: -
J: TRBJ2-2
V: TRBV27
size: few

CDR3: CASRTPDTATNEKLFF
DNA: TGTGCCAGCAGAACCCCAGACACAGCAACTAATGAAAAACTGTTTTTT
D: -
J: TRBJ1-4
V: TRBV2
size: -

CDR3: CASSQEASGNYEQYF
DNA: TGTGCCAGCAGCCAAGAGGCTAGCGGGAACTACGAGCAGTACTTC
D: TRBD2
J: TRBJ2-7
V: TRBV4-2
size: medium-sized

CDR3: CASSFPASGNSYNEQFF
DNA: TGCGCCAGCAGCTTCCCAGCTAGCGGGAACTCCTACAATGAGCAGTTCTTC
D: TRBD2
J: TRBJ2-1
V: TRBV5-1
size: once

CDR3: CASSRDFLYNEQFF
DNA: TGCGCCAGCAGCCGGGACTTCCTATACAATGAGCAGTTCTTC
D: -
J: TRBJ2-1
V: TRBV5-1
size: -

CDR3: CAIRTGLGTEAFF
DNA: TGTGCCATCAGGACAGGGTTGGGCACTGAAGCTTTCTTT
D: TRBD1
J: TRBJ1-1
V: TRBV10-3
size: -

CDR3: CASTTLDRGQIDTQYF
DNA: TGTGCCAGCACCACACTGGACAGGGGGCAGATAGATACGCAGTATTTT
D: TRBD1
J: TRBJ2-3
V: TRBV7-9
size: -

CDR3: CASSLEGQGLAANEQFF
DNA: TGTGCCAGCAGCTTAGAAGGCCAGGGGCTAGCGGCCAATGAGCAGTTCTTC
D: -
J: TRBJ2-1
V: TRBV13
size: -

CDR3: CASSLGQGVGNIQYF
DNA: TGTGCCAGCAGCTTAGGACAGGGGGTGGGAAACATTCAGTACTTC
D: TRBD1
J: TRBJ2-4
V: TRBV7-8
size: -

CDR3: CASSLWTGGGTGELFF
DNA: TGTGCCAGCAGTCTATGGACAGGGGGAGGAACCGGGGAGCTGTTTTTT
D: TRBD1
J: TRBJ2-2
V: TRBV27
size: -

CDR3: CASSPGQLYGYTF
DNA: TGTGCCAGCAGCCCTGGACAGCTCTATGGCTACACCTTC
D: -
J: TRBJ1-2
V: TRBV6-5
size: -

CDR3: CASSLNERCGTQYF
DNA: TGTGCCAGCAGCTTGAATGAACGATGCGGGACCCAGTACTTC
D: -
J: TRBJ2-5
V: TRBV12-1
size: -

CDR3: CASSNVGTGGPGANVLTF
DNA: TGTGCCAGCAGCAATGTGGGGACAGGGGGGCCTGGGGCCAACGTCCTGACTTTC
D: TRBD1
J: TRBJ2-6
V: TRBV6-7
size: -

CDR3: CASSHLSMDSPLHF
DNA: TGCGCCAGCAGCCACCTGAGTATGGATTCACCCCTCCACTTT
D: -
J: TRBJ1-6
V: TRBV4-1
size: -

CDR3: CASSLGGNGYTF
DNA: TGTGCCAGCAGCTTAGGAGGGAATGGCTACACCTTC
D: -
J: TRBJ1-2
V: TRBV11-1
size: -

CDR3: CASRHRDKDTQYF
DNA: TGTGCCAGCCGCCACAGGGATAAAGATACGCAGTATTTT
D: -
J: TRBJ2-3
V: TRBV6-5
size: -

CDR3: CASSQVLAGGGETQYF
DNA: TGCGCCAGCAGCCAAGTCCTAGCGGGAGGGGGGGAGACCCAGTACTTC
D: TRBD2
J: TRBJ2-5
V: TRBV4-3
size: -

CDR3: CASRPTGHYGYTF
DNA: TGTGCCAGCAGACCAACAGGGCACTATGGCTACACCTTC
D: -
J: TRBJ1-2
V: TRBV4-2
size: -

CDR3: CASSHLAGANYEQYF
DNA: TGTGCCAGCAGCCACTTAGCGGGGGCCAACTACGAGCAGTACTTC
D: TRBD2
J: TRBJ2-7
V: TRBV7-9
size: -

CDR3: CASSSPGAGGPTDTQYF
DNA: TGTGCCAGCAGCTCCCCGGGGGCGGGAGGGCCGACAGATACGCAGTATTTT
D: TRBD2
J: TRBJ2-3
V: TRBV5-4
size: -

CDR3: CASSERDFKGYEQYF
DNA: TGTGCCAGCAGCGAGAGGGACTTCAAGGGCTACGAGCAGTACTTC
D: -
J: TRBJ2-7
V: TRBV9
size: -

CDR3: CASSSTGREDYNEQFF
DNA: TGTGCCAGCAGTTCCACTGGGCGGGAGGACTACAATGAGCAGTTCTTC
D: TRBD2
J: TRBJ2-1
V: TRBV27
size: -

CDR3: CSVKSLGSEAFF
DNA: TGCAGCGTTAAATCGTTGGGCTCTGAAGCTTTCTTT
D: -
J: TRBJ1-1
V: TRBV29-1
size: -

CDR3: CASSYGLEGLGGYTF
DNA: TGTGCCAGCAGTTACGGTCTGGAGGGACTGGGTGGCTACACCTTC
D: -
J: TRBJ1-2
V: TRBV6-6
size: -

CDR3: CASSVDPDSFGDTQYF
DNA: TGTGCCAGCAGCGTAGACCCCGACAGTTTCGGGGATACGCAGTATTTT
D: -
J: TRBJ2-3
V: TRBV9
size: few

CDR3: CASSQDAGLIAKNIQYF
DNA: TGCGCCAGCAGCCAAGATGCAGGGCTTATAGCCAAAAACATTCAGTACTTC
D: -
J: TRBJ2-4
V: TRBV4-1
size: -